This passage covers 8 T cell receptor beta chains from one sample sequenced in a study of blood T cells in healthy people across ages. For the second PCR, which ran for roughly 6 to 12 cycles, a sample-barcoded 5' primer and a J-beta primer mix were used. TCRdb called the 5' RACE reads again in MiXCR, with one record for every CDR3 protein. The sample holds over 1.5 million distinct CDR3 sequences, around 48% seen once. Sequencing was performed on blood. These receptors came from a woman in her 40s in good health.

This clonotype was observed at least ten times. The chain joins TRBV7-2 to TRBJ2-6; D possibly matches TRBD1 or TRBD2 (5 bases each). V was clipped by 2 bases and J by 5 bases, with 10 bases between them. The CDR3 consists of 15 residues. Germline CDR1 and CDR2: SGHTA and FQGNSA. CDR3 protein: CASSLNGARANVLTF. CDR3 sequence (DNA): TGTGCCAGCAGCTTAAACGGGGCCAGGGCCAACGTCCTGACTTTC.

Details on this clonotype: The junction departs from germline at one end; a sequencing error may be responsible. This chain uses TRBV5-1 with TRBJ2-1; D is ambiguous. CDR1 and CDR2 (germline): SGHRS, YFSETQ. CDR3 length equals 12 residues. DNA of the CDR3: TGCGCCAGCAGCGCCACTGGCGCTGAGCGGTTCTTC. This gives the protein CASSATGAERFF.

This clonotype has just a few counts. The chain employs TRBV25-1 and TRBJ2-1, with D perhaps TRBD1 (5 bases). The germline V and J ends were trimmed by 6 bases and 7 bases, with 7 bases remaining between them. Germline V gene sequence: CDR1 MGHDK, CDR2 SYGVNS. The CDR3 contains 11 residues. The CDR3 loop is CASRAGNEQFF. The CDR3 nucleotides are TGTGCCAGCAGAGCAGGGAATGAGCAGTTCTTC.

This clonotype has at least ten counts. The genes are TRBV4-2 and TRBJ2-5; 12 bases are shared with TRBD2. This CDR3 has 16 amino acids. Trimming took 4 bases from V and 2 from J; bases not matched to a gene: 5. Germline values: CDR1 LGHNA, CDR2 YNFKEQ. The CDR3 loop reads CASSLRLAGAQETQYF. In nucleotides, the CDR3 is TGTGCCAGCAGCCTGAGACTAGCGGGGGCGCAAGAGACCCAGTACTTC.

The V gene is TRBV6-6, the J gene TRBJ1-4; D is unclear. The germline CDR1 and CDR2 sequences are MNHNY and SVGAGI (reference sequence). The CDR3 is made up of 13 amino acids. Trimming shortened V by 2 bases and J by 7 bases, and 8 bases separated the two germline ends. CDR3: CASSYGVLEKLFF. CDR3 nucleotides: TGTGCCAGCAGTTACGGGGTGCTTGAAAAACTGTTTTTT.

This clonotype has more than one count but fewer than ten. The chain uses TRBV29-1 and TRBJ2-5; a weak D match, TRBD1 (5 bases). Trimming removed 3 bases at V and 2 bases at J, with 13 bases between. CDR3 size: 14 residues. Germline lookup yields CDR1 SQVTM and CDR2 ANQGSEA. The CDR3 protein is CSVDARALQETQYF. CDR3 coding DNA: TGCAGCGTTGACGCCAGGGCTCTACAAGAGACCCAGTACTTC.

This clonotype turned up a few times. This rearrangement joins TRBV24-1 to TRBJ2-5, with 7 bases fitting TRBD2. V was clipped by 7 bases and J by 9 bases; unmatched bases: 7. From germline, CDR1 is KGHDR and CDR2 SFDVKD. This CDR3 spans 12 amino acids. The CDR3 DNA sequence: TGTGCCACCAGGAGTCAGAGCGGGGCCCAGTACTTC. Protein product: CATRSQSGAQYF.

In this sample, this clonotype turned up a few times. The chain joins TRBV28 to TRBJ1-2; 8 positions match TRBD1. Germline trimming cut 2 bases from V and 6 bases from J; bases unmatched to any gene: 17. Germline CDR1 reads MDHEN; CDR2 reads SYDVKM. The CDR3 sequence is 18 residues long. CDR3 DNA sequence: TGTGCCAGCAGTTTAGGGGGTGTGCAGGGGGCGAGCCCGAATGGCTACACCTTC. This codes for CASSLGGVQGASPNGYTF.